The rows below give T cell receptor beta chains drawn from one sample of a study of blood T cell dynamics during melanoma immunotherapy. Some clones are missing from TCRdb's copy, which holds only in-frame ones; the method was immunoSEQ multiplex PCR. The sample contains 14,000 to 15,000 clones, around 90% of which appear only once. The material sequenced was blood, taken from a patient treated with checkpoint blockade. These receptors originate from a human donor with melanoma. The conserved cysteine and the conserved F or W are not part of the CDR3 here.

v_call cdr3_aa
TRBV7-2 ASSFYGTDTQY
TRBV6-6 ASSYLTGTHTEAF
TRBV15 ATSGGMGDSGANVLT
TRBV7-9 ASSFLAGANYEQY
TRBV6-5 ASSLSGGTNTEAF
TRBV4-3 ASSQEPGDTSYEQY
TRBV28 ASGSGTLEQY
TRBV5-5 ASGTGGSGELF
TRBV28 ASIPGLRGNYGYT
TRBV9 ASSVATGPRPYGYT
TRBV7-2 ASSLASSTDTQY
TRBV7-9 ASSWVYNEQF
TRBV2 ASKAGAGGNQPQH
TRBV7-9 ASSFRLAGGNEQF
TRBV19 ASSIDRDYEQY
TRBV30 AWSPGLARNEQF
TRBV28 ASSLPGQETQY
TRBV7-2 ASSLQGETDTQY
TRBV28 ASSASKTLFGTGELF
TRBV6-6 ASSYYRTTGELF
TRBV7-9 ASSPGLADSQETQY
TRBV9 ASSWRGAMADTQY
TRBV15 ATSRGAGGLETQY
TRBV19 ATKTIHRGNRRRDEAF
TRBV28 ASSSGTGGNYGYT
TRBV21-1 ASSKVGEEETQY
TRBV6-6 ASSPNRGGNTIY
TRBV5-1 ASSRQVAGASYNEQF
TRBV11-2 ASKMTGAAKNIQY
TRBV19 ASSIKADLHGGYT
TRBV2 ASRPPGLRGSGELF
TRBV19 ASRSHANTGELF
TRBV6-6 ASSYSQHNYGYT
TRBV27 ASSLPSGREQF
TRBV28 ASSSGQLPL
TRBV28 ASSPLGQEIIYGYT
TRBV27 ASSTGLKSREQY
TRBV28 ASSLTRRGLVGKNIQY
TRBV7-3 ASSLSLTLSYNEQF
TRBV7-3 ASSASQGTEAF
TRBV28 ASSRGTSGFRWETQY
TRBV21-1 ASSTPGLAGEETQY
TRBV5-1 ASTGTGFTGELF
TRBV13 ASSSIGPGLAGPGANVLT
TRBV7-9 ASSFLRDSFSFSNQPQH
TRBV29-1 SVLTSSYNEQF
TRBV4-2 ASSQDILAGNEQY
TRBV19 ASSPSGRVANTGELF
TRBV5-6 ASSLTITTVVSYEQY
TRBV5-4 ASSFWEGAGELF
TRBV6-5 ASSPSPHNEQF
TRBV27 ASSLNGGPLH
TRBV7-6 ASRISGSDYNEQF
TRBV5-4 ASSMGALGLEQY
TRBV7-9 ASSLGRGYNSPLH
TRBV28 ASSLTTLASGISYEQY
TRBV7-2 ASSPAQTASYEQY
TRBV5-4 ASSLSVAGPTGELF
TRBV7-2 ASSQGASATEAF